Listed below are T cell receptor beta chains from one sample, sequenced in a study of naive and memory T cell subsets. TCRdb passed the UMI-ligation and nested PCR reads through MiXCR, listing each CDR3 protein once. The table records 130,000 to 150,000 distinct CDR3 sequences, about a sixth of them present only once. What was sequenced was naive CD4+ T cells from blood. These receptors came from a human donor in good health. CDR3s include the opening cysteine and the closing phenylalanine or tryptophan. A D gene is named only where the DNA matches it firmly. The size field is filled for only some rows; it gives once, few, many or a size class.

TRBD2	TRBV10-1	-	TRBJ2-5	TGCGCCAGCAGTGAGTCTCGAGCGGGAGTTGGAGAGACCCAGTACTTC	CASSESRAGVGETQYF
TRBD1	TRBV29-1	few	TRBJ2-3	TGCAGCGTTGACACAGGGGGAGGAGATACGCAGTATTTT	CSVDTGGGDTQYF
TRBD1	TRBV30	few	TRBJ1-1	TGTGCCTGGAACAAACCGGGACAGGGATTCTCTGAAGCTTTCTTT	CAWNKPGQGFSEAFF
TRBD1	TRBV27	-	TRBJ2-7	TGTGCCGCCCGGCCCGCCGGGACAGCCTTTTACGAGCAGTACTTC	CAARPAGTAFYEQYF
TRBD2	TRBV10-3	-	TRBJ2-5	TGTGCCATCAGTGAGTTCGAGGGAGGGCCGCAAGAGACCCAGTACTTC	CAISEFEGGPQETQYF
TRBD2	TRBV20-1	-	TRBJ2-1	TGCAGTGCTAGTTCTGGCGGCGGGAGGGCCGACAATGAGCAGTTCTTC	CSASSGGGRADNEQFF
-	TRBV6-5	few	TRBJ2-3	TGTGCCAGCAGTCTACGGGACAACACAGATACGCAGTATTTT	CASSLRDNTDTQYF
-	TRBV4-1	few	TRBJ2-5	TGCGCCAGCTTACACAGGGAGACCCAGTACTTC	CASLHRETQYF
-	TRBV6-1	-	TRBJ2-7	TGTGCCAGCAGTGAAGTTGCCCTCAGGGAATCCTACGAGCAGTACTTC	CASSEVALRESYEQYF
-	TRBV10-1	few	TRBJ2-3	TGCGCCAGCAGTGAATCCGGGTCTCCCCCGTATTTT	CASSESGSPPYF
-	TRBV6-2/TRBV6-3	-	TRBJ2-7	TGTGCTTCCGGAGGATCTACCTACGAGCAGTACTTC	CASGGSTYEQYF
-	TRBV25-1	-	TRBJ2-2	TGTGCCAGCAGTGACGGACAGCTCACCGGGGAGCTGTTTTTT	CASSDGQLTGELFF
TRBD2	TRBV9	few	TRBJ2-3	TGTGCCAGCAGCCAACTAGCGGGAGTGGTCACAGATACGCAGTATTTT	CASSQLAGVVTDTQYF
-	TRBV4-3	few	TRBJ2-3	TGCGCCAGCAGCCAAGATCCGCAGAACACAGATACGCAGTATTTT	CASSQDPQNTDTQYF